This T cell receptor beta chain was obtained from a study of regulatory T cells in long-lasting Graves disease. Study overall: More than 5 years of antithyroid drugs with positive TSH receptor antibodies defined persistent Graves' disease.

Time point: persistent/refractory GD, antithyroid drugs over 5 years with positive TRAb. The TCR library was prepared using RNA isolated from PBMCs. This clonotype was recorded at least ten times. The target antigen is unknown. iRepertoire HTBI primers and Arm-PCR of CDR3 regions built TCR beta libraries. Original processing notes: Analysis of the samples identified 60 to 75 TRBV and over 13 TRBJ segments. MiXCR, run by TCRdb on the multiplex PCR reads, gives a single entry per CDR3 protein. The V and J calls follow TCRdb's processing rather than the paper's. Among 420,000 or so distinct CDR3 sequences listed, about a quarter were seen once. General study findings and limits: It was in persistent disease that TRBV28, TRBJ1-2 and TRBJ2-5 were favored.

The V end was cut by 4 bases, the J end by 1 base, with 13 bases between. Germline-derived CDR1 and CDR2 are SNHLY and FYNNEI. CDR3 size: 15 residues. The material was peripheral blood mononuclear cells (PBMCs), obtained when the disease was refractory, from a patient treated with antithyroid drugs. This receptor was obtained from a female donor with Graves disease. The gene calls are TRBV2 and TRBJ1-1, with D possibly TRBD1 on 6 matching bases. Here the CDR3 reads CASSAETGANTEAFF. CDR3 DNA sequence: TGTGCCAGCAGTGCCGAGACAGGTGCGAACACTGAAGCTTTCTTT. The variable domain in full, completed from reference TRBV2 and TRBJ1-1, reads EPEVTQTPSHQVTQMGQEVILRCVPISNHLYFYWYRQILGQKVEFLVSFYNNEISEKSEIFDDQFSVERPDGSNFTLKIRSTKLEDSAMYFCASSAETGANTEAFFGQGTRLTVV.